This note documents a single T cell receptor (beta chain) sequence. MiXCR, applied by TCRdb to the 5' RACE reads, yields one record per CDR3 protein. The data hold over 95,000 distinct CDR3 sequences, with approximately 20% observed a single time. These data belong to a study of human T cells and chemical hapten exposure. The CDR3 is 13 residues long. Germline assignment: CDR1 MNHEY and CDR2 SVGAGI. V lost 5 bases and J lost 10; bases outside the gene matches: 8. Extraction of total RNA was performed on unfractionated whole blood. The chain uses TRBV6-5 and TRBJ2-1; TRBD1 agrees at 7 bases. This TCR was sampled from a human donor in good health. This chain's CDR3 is CASSRLQGSEQFF. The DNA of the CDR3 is TGTGCCAGCAGTCGTTTACAGGGGAGCGAGCAGTTCTTC.